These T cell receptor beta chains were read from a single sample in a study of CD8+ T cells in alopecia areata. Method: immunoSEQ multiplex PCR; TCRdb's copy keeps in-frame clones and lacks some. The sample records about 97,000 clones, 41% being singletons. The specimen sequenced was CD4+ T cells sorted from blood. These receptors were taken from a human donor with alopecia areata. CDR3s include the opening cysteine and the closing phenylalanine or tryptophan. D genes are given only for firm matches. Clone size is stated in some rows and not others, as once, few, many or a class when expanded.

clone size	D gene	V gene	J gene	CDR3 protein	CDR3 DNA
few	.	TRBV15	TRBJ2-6	CATTDSGANVLTF	TGTGCCACCACCGATTCTGGGGCCAACGTCCTGACTTTC
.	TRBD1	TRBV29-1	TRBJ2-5	CSVVQGARETQYF	TGCAGCGTTGTGCAGGGGGCTCGGGAGACCCAGTACTTC
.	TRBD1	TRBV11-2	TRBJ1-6	CASGTVNSPLHF	TGTGCCAGTGGGACAGTGAATTCACCCCTCCACTTT
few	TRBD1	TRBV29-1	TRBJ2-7	CSARRTGDYEQYF	TGCAGCGCCCGAAGGACAGGGGACTACGAGCAGTACTTC
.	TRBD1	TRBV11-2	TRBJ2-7	CASSSTGQGYEQYF	TGTGCCAGCAGCTCCACGGGACAGGGCTACGAGCAGTACTTC
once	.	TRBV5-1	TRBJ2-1	CASSLDGREQFF	TGCGCCAGCAGCTTGGACGGTCGGGAGCAGTTCTTC
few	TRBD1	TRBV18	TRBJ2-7	CASSSQDRQPYF	TGTGCCAGCTCCTCTCAGGACAGGCAACCGTACTTC
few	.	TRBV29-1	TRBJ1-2	CSVEGAPYGYTF	TGCAGCGTTGAAGGTGCACCCTATGGCTACACCTTC
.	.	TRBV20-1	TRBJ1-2	CSARDTRSNTF	TGCAGTGCTAGAGATACCCGGTCTAACACCTTC
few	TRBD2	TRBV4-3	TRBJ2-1	CASSQDPPSGAYNEQFF	TGCGCCAGCAGCCAAGATCCCCCTAGCGGGGCCTACAATGAGCAGTTCTTC
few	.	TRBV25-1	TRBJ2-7	CASSEGGTEGSEQYF	TGTGCCAGCAGTGAGGGGGGTACAGAGGGCTCCGAGCAGTACTTC
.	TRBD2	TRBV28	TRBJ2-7	CAGPPESGDFHYEQYF	TGTGCCGGCCCTCCTGAAAGCGGGGACTTTCACTACGAGCAGTACTTC
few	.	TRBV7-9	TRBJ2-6	CASSQGVPGANVLTF	TGTGCCAGCAGCCAAGGGGTTCCTGGGGCCAACGTCCTGACTTTC
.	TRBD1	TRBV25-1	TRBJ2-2	CASRTGPNTGELFF	TGTGCCAGCAGGACAGGGCCGAACACCGGGGAGCTGTTTTTT
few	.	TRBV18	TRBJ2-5	CASSGQETQYF	TGTGCCAGCTCCGGCCAAGAGACCCAGTACTTC
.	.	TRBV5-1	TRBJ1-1	CASSLKAGRTEAFF	TGCGCCAGCAGCTTGAAGGCAGGCCGCACTGAAGCTTTCTTT
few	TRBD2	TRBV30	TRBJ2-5	CAWSAWPKRESETQYF	TGTGCCTGGAGCGCGTGGCCGAAGCGGGAATCAGAGACCCAGTACTTC
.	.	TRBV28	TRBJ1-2	CASSTRVYGYTF	TGTGCCAGCAGTACCCGGGTCTATGGCTACACCTTC
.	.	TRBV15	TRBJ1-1	CATSRDDHTEAFF	TGTGCCACCAGCAGAGATGACCACACTGAAGCTTTCTTT
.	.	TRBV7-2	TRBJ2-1	CASSLAVRASFFF	TGTGCCAGCAGCTTAGCTGTGAGGGCCTCGTTTTTCTTC
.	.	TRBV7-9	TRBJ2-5	CASGIKETQYF	TGTGCCAGCGGTATTAAAGAGACCCAGTACTTC
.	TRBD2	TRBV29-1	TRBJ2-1	CSVSKAGGYNEQFF	TGCAGCGTATCTAAAGCGGGAGGTTACAATGAGCAGTTCTTC
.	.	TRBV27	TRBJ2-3	CASGYRTDTQYF	TGTGCCAGCGGTTATCGAACAGATACGCAGTATTTT
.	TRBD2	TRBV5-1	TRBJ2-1	CASSLAGGLAASYNEQFF	TGCGCCAGCAGCTTGGCCGGGGGACTAGCGGCGTCCTACAATGAGCAGTTCTTC
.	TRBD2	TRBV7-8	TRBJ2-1	CASSITRVRGDYNEQFF	TGTGCCAGCAGCATAACGAGGGTGCGGGGGGACTACAATGAGCAGTTCTTC
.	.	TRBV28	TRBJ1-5	CASSKRDPYQPQHF	TGTGCCAGCAGCAAGAGGGACCCATATCAGCCCCAGCATTTT
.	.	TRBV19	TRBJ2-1	CASTPQSGTVNEQFF	TGTGCCAGTACCCCCCAAAGCGGTACCGTCAATGAGCAGTTCTTC
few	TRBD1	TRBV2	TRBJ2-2	CASKAGGPGELFF	TGTGCCAGCAAGGCAGGGGGTCCCGGGGAGCTGTTTTTT
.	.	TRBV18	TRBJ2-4	CASADKGDKNIQYF	TGTGCCAGCGCAGATAAGGGCGACAAAAACATTCAGTACTTC
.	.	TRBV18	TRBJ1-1	CASSPPGVNTEAFF	TGTGCCAGCTCACCACCAGGGGTGAACACTGAAGCTTTCTTT
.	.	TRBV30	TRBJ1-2	CAWSFPGESGGYTF	TGTGCCTGGAGCTTCCCGGGAGAATCGGGTGGCTACACCTTC
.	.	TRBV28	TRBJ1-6	CASSLRISPLHF	TGTGCCAGCAGTTTAAGGATTTCACCCCTCCACTTT
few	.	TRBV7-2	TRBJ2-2	CASSLGQSNTGELFF	TGTGCCAGCAGCTTAGGACAGTCCAACACCGGGGAGCTGTTTTTT
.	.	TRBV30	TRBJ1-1	CAWSVLPGVPEAFF	TGTGCCTGGAGTGTACTACCGGGGGTTCCTGAAGCTTTCTTT
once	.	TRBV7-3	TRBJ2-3	CASSSQPGLSTDTQYF	TGTGCCAGCAGCTCGCAACCGGGACTGTCCACAGATACGCAGTATTTT
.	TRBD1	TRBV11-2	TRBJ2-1	CASSFGRQGFYNEQFF	TGTGCCAGCAGCTTCGGCCGACAGGGGTTCTACAATGAGCAGTTCTTC